This T cell receptor (beta chain) was recorded in a study of blood T cells in healthy people across ages. General study points: There was a strong correlation between TCR beta diversity and naive T cell percentage.

Then a second PCR, running roughly 7 to 11 cycles, was carried out with a sample-barcoded 5' primer and a J-beta primer mix. In TCRdb, the 5' RACE reads were re-called with MiXCR into one record per CDR3 protein. The table records 600,000 or so distinct CDR3 sequences, under 25% of them present only once. This clonotype appeared a few times. Antigen: not known. Germline and junction disagree at one end, which may indicate a read error. CDR3 size: 14 residues. CDR1 and CDR2 (germline): DFQATT, SNEGSKA (reference sequence). No fewer than 6 million PBMCs went into each sample. RNA extraction gave at least 5.5 micrograms of total RNA per sample.

Sequencing was performed on blood. The TCR comes from an older man in good health. The chain is built from TRBV20-1 and TRBJ1-5; perhaps TRBD1 as D (5 bases). Here the CDR3 DNA reads TGCAGTGCCAGAGACAGTTATAGCAATCAGCCCCAGCATTTT. It codes for CSARDSYSNQPQHF.